A selection of T cell receptor beta chains follows, all from one sample in a study of cytotoxic CD8 clonotypes in ibrutinib-treated CLL. Using immunoSEQ multiplex PCR, the repertoire was profiled, and TCRdb retains in-frame clones only, with some absent. Here the sample spans some 140,000 clones, approximately 90% being singletons. The sequencing here drew on PBMCs, taken after 12 months of ibrutinib treatment. The receptor set was obtained from a human donor with chronic lymphocytic leukemia. Each CDR3 is given with its conserved first and last residue. A D gene is named only where the DNA matches it firmly. Size is omitted from some rows. Given values are once, few, many or a class for expanded clones.

>TRBJ2-1|TRBV19|once|TRBD2
CASSPGTSGRAGQFF
TGTGCCAGTAGTCCGGGGACTAGCGGGAGGGCCGGTCAGTTCTTC
>TRBJ2-6|TRBV2|few|-
CASRTGHSGANVLTF
TGTGCCAGCAGGACAGGTCACTCTGGGGCCAACGTCCTGACTTTC
>TRBJ2-5|TRBV15|-|TRBD2
CATTRLAYVFQETQYF
TGTGCCACCACCCGACTAGCGTACGTATTCCAAGAGACCCAGTACTTC
>TRBJ2-3|TRBV11-1|-|TRBD2
CASSSGTSGFITDTQYF
TGTGCCAGCAGCTCCGGGACTAGCGGGTTTATCACAGATACGCAGTATTTT
>TRBJ2-1|TRBV2|-|-
CASSEVQSNYNEQFF
TGTGCCAGCAGTGAAGTACAGTCTAACTACAATGAGCAGTTCTTC
>TRBJ1-4|TRBV28|-|-
CASSSPTGGSEKLFF
TGTGCCAGCAGTTCTCCGACGGGGGGCAGTGAAAAACTGTTTTTT
>TRBJ2-1|TRBV4-2|once|-
CASSYYLSDEQFF
TGTGCCAGCAGCTACTACTTAAGCGATGAGCAGTTCTTC
>TRBJ2-5|TRBV7-3|-|-
CASSQGVNQETQYF
TGTGCCAGCAGCCAGGGTGTCAACCAAGAGACCCAGTACTTC
>TRBJ2-1|TRBV7-6|-|-
CASSLDGVNEQFF
TGTGCCAGCAGCTTGGACGGAGTCAATGAGCAGTTCTTC
>TRBJ2-1|TRBV28|-|-
CASSLAGWGLYGEQFF
TGTGCCAGCAGTTTAGCGGGTTGGGGGCTCTACGGTGAGCAGTTCTTC
>TRBJ2-7|TRBV7-9|-|-
CASSYAREGKDEQYF
TGTGCCAGCAGCTACGCCAGGGAAGGGAAGGACGAGCAGTACTTC
>TRBJ2-6|TRBV28|-|TRBD1
CAHRQGPSGANVLTF
TGTGCTCATAGACAGGGACCATCTGGGGCCAACGTCCTGACTTTC
>TRBJ2-5|TRBV7-2|-|TRBD2
CASSPRRGQETQYF
TGTGCCAGCAGCCCCCGGCGGGGGCAAGAGACCCAGTACTTC
>TRBJ2-5|TRBV5-1|-|TRBD2
CASSFTPSGGQETQYF
TGCGCCAGCAGCTTTACGCCTAGCGGGGGGCAAGAGACCCAGTACTTC
>TRBJ2-1|TRBV27|once|TRBD1
CASIGMGTGWEGNGEQFF
TGTGCCAGCATTGGCATGGGGACAGGATGGGAAGGAAACGGTGAGCAGTTCTTC
>TRBJ2-7|TRBV18|-|-
CASSPTGESYEQYF
TGTGCCAGCTCACCGACAGGAGAGTCCTACGAGCAGTACTTC
>TRBJ2-2|TRBV29-1|-|-
CSVDPGNTGELFF
TGCAGCGTTGATCCAGGGAACACCGGGGAGCTGTTTTTT
>TRBJ2-1|TRBV5-3|-|TRBD2
CARSLLGFYPGLGYNEQFF
TGTGCCAGAAGCTTGTTAGGGTTCTATCCTGGACTAGGCTACAATGAGCAGTTCTTC
>TRBJ2-4|TRBV4-2|-|-
CASSHGKDGFKNIQYF
TGTGCCAGCAGCCACGGAAAGGACGGTTTCAAAAACATTCAGTACTTC
>TRBJ2-3|TRBV7-6|-|-
CASSFPVGGETDTQYF
TGTGCCAGCAGCTTTCCCGTAGGGGGGGAAACAGATACGCAGTATTTT
>TRBJ1-5|TRBV7-2|-|-
CASSLTSGGWQPQHF
TGTGCCAGCAGCTTAACGTCGGGGGGCTGGCAGCCCCAGCATTTT
>TRBJ2-1|TRBV18|-|TRBD1
CASSSGQGAFNEQFF
TGTGCCAGCTCGTCGGGACAGGGGGCATTCAATGAGCAGTTCTTC
>TRBJ1-2|TRBV6-1|-|TRBD1
CASSAGHSGTVGYTF
TGTGCCAGCAGCGCGGGTCATTCCGGGACAGTCGGCTACACCTTC
>TRBJ1-5|TRBV4-1|-|-
CASSQGGDRTNQPQHF
TGCGCCAGCAGCCAAGGGGGTGACAGAACCAATCAGCCCCAGCATTTT
>TRBJ1-2|TRBV27|-|-
CASSLLGGRPTGGYTF
TGTGCCAGCAGTTTATTAGGGGGACGTCCTACCGGTGGCTACACCTTC
>TRBJ2-1|TRBV27|-|-
CASSLPINEQFF
TGTGCCAGCAGTTTACCAATCAATGAGCAGTTCTTC
>TRBJ1-4|TRBV7-3|-|-
CASSLRENEKLFF
TGTGCCAGCAGCTTAAGGGAGAATGAAAAACTGTTTTTT
>TRBJ1-3|TRBV7-8|once|-
CASSPLAGAAGNTIYF
TGTGCCAGCAGCCCCCTGGCAGGGGCAGCTGGAAACACCATATATTTT
>TRBJ2-3|TRBV6-5|-|TRBD1
CASRRQGSTDTQYF
TGTGCCAGCAGACGACAGGGCTCCACAGATACGCAGTATTTT
>TRBJ1-1|TRBV5-4|-|TRBD1
CASSLTGDTEAFF
TGTGCCAGCAGCCTTACAGGGGACACTGAAGCTTTCTTT
>TRBJ2-7|TRBV19|-|-
CASSVTSVGGEQYF
TGTGCCAGTAGTGTCACCTCGGTAGGGGGGGAGCAGTACTTC
>TRBJ2-3|TRBV29-1|-|TRBD2
CSVARTSQSTDTQYF
TGCAGCGTCGCCCGGACTAGCCAATCCACAGATACGCAGTATTTT
>TRBJ2-2|TRBV5-1|-|TRBD1
CASSLTGDTGELFF
TGCGCCAGCAGCTTGACAGGGGACACCGGGGAGCTGTTTTTT
>TRBJ2-7|TRBV5-8|-|TRBD1
CASSLGGTGRVYEQYF
TGTGCCAGCAGCTTGGGAGGGACAGGGAGAGTCTACGAGCAGTACTTC
>TRBJ2-3|TRBV6-6|-|TRBD1
CASSYGAGGGSDTQYF
TGTGCCAGCAGTTACGGTGCAGGGGGCGGATCAGATACGCAGTATTTT
>TRBJ2-2|TRBV11-3|-|TRBD2
CASTLIAGANTGELFF
TGTGCCAGCACCCTCATAGCGGGAGCGAACACCGGGGAGCTGTTTTTT
>TRBJ2-2|TRBV7-7|-|TRBD2
CASSKAGARTGELFF
TGTGCTAGCAGCAAAGCGGGAGCACGGACCGGGGAGCTGTTTTTT
>TRBJ2-5|TRBV6-1|-|-
CASSLWGVNQETQYF
TGTGCCAGCAGTCTTTGGGGAGTCAACCAAGAGACCCAGTACTTC
>TRBJ1-2|TRBV10-3|few|-
CAISESRGADGYTF
TGTGCCATCAGTGAGTCTCGGGGGGCCGACGGCTACACCTTC
>TRBJ1-2|TRBV28|-|-
CASSFPGGYGYTF
TGTGCCAGCAGTTTCCCGGGGGGATATGGCTACACCTTC
>TRBJ2-1|TRBV6-5|-|-
CASSLEYWDEQFF
TGTGCCAGCAGTTTAGAATACTGGGATGAGCAGTTCTTC
>TRBJ1-1|TRBV6-6|once|-
CASNKQGFVHTEAFF
TGTGCCAGCAACAAACAGGGTTTCGTCCACACTGAAGCTTTCTTT
>TRBJ1-4|TRBV19|-|-
CASKGGTPAEKLFF
TGTGCCAGTAAAGGCGGGACCCCCGCTGAAAAACTGTTTTTT
>TRBJ1-5|TRBV10-3|-|-
CAIRSARDNQPQHF
TGTGCCATCAGGTCCGCCAGAGACAATCAGCCCCAGCATTTT
>TRBJ2-1|TRBV7-3|-|TRBD1
CASSPNGQGAYNEQFF
TGTGCCAGCAGCCCGAACGGACAGGGGGCCTACAATGAGCAGTTCTTC
>TRBJ2-3|TRBV5-4|-|TRBD2
CASSLAGLAGGTDTQYF
TGTGCCAGCAGCTTGGCAGGCCTAGCGGGTGGTACAGATACGCAGTATTTT
>TRBJ2-3|TRBV9|once|-
CASSVEYGTDTQYF
TGTGCCAGCAGCGTAGAATACGGTACAGATACGCAGTATTTT